One sample yielded the 23 T cell receptor beta chains listed below, sequenced in a study of PD-1 blockade in classical Hodgkin lymphoma. Time point specified: newly diagnosed, previously untreated cHL patient sample. Data came from immunoSEQ multiplex PCR; TCRdb stores just in-frame clones and leaves some out. The data contain roughly 77,000 clones, nearly 95% of them singletons. The specimen sequenced was peripheral blood mononuclear cells (PBMCs). The source is a human donor with classical Hodgkin lymphoma.

The chain links TRBV2 to TRBJ2-7; tentatively, D is TRBD2 (7 bases). Trimming removed 7 bases at V and 2 bases at J, with 18 bases between. Germline V gene data show CDR1 as SNHLY and CDR2 as FYNNEI. The CDR3 has 15 residues. Here the CDR3 reads CASIRGRETTYEQYF. For the CDR3, the DNA is TGTGCCAGCATCCGGGGGCGGGAGACTACCTACGAGCAGTACTTC.

The rearrangement uses TRBV19 and TRBJ1-1, with TRBD1 matching 7 bases. Germline V gene sequence: CDR1 LNHDA, CDR2 SQIVND (reference sequence). The CDR3 runs to 17 residues. V lost 9 bases to trimming and J lost 1 base; unmatched junction nucleotides: 17. The CDR3 region is CARATGQVTFPNTEAFF. The CDR3 nucleotides are TGTGCCAGAGCTACCGGACAGGTCACGTTCCCGAACACTGAAGCTTTCTTT. The entire variable domain, with the rest obtained from reference TRBV19 and TRBJ1-1, is as follows: DGGITQSPKYLFRKEGQNVTLSCEQNLNHDAMYWYRQDPGQGLRLIYYSQIVNDFQKGDIAEGYSVSREKKESFPLTVTSAQKNPTAFYLCARATGQVTFPNTEAFFGQGTRLTVV.

This chain connects TRBV6-5 to TRBJ2-5; 11 bases agree with TRBD2. This CDR3 contains 15 residues. With V trimmed by 2 bases and J by 5 bases, 4 bases remained unmatched. Germline V CDR1 and CDR2: MNHEY, SVGAGI. Here the CDR3 DNA reads TGTGCCAGCAGTTACCCGGGACTAGCGGAGGAGACCCAGTACTTC. It yields the protein CASSYPGLAEETQYF.

The chain carries TRBV6-6 and TRBJ1-1; the D is unclear. The V gene's germline CDR1 is MNHNY and CDR2 SVGAGI (reference sequence). The germline V and J ends were trimmed by 2 bases and 1 base, with 11 bases remaining between them. There are 15 residues in the CDR3. The DNA for the CDR3 is TGTGCCAGCAGTTACCCGAGTACGGAGAACACTGAAGCTTTCTTT. It translates to CASSYPSTENTEAFF.

The chain recombines TRBV28 with TRBJ2-3; 10 bases are a match to TRBD2. This CDR3 comprises 12 residues. The junction had 9 bases not matched to a gene; V was cut back by 6 bases and J by 15 bases. Germline CDR1 MDHEN, CDR2 SYDVKM. The CDR3 spells CASRVAGGVEYF. As DNA, the CDR3 is TGTGCCAGCAGGGTAGCGGGAGGTGTAGAATATTTT. The full variable domain, completed using reference TRBV28 and TRBJ2-3, is DVKVTQSSRYLVKRTGEKVFLECVQDMDHENMFWYRQDPGLGLRLIYFSYDVKMKEKGDIPEGYSVSREKKERFSLILESASTNQTSMYLCASRVAGGVEYFGPGTRLTVL.

The V gene is TRBV2, the J gene TRBJ1-5; no definite D call. This CDR3 has 16 amino acids. With 0 bases removed from V and 0 bases from J, the gap between germline ends came to 9 bases. Germline assignment: CDR1 SNHLY and CDR2 FYNNEI. The CDR3, as DNA: TGTGCCAGCAGTGAAGCTGGCGGCTATAGCAATCAGCCCCAGCATTTT. Protein: CASSEAGGYSNQPQHF.

J is TRBJ2-5 and V is TRBV18; a weak D match, TRBD1 (5 bases). This CDR3 is 13 amino acids long. Trimming stripped 3 bases from V and 2 bases from J, with 7 bases between. Per the germline V gene, CDR1 is KGHSH and CDR2 is LQKENI. Here the CDR3 reads CASSPGPQETQYF. DNA for the CDR3: TGTGCCAGCTCACCGGGGCCACAAGAGACCCAGTACTTC. Together with reference TRBV18 and TRBJ2-5, the CDR3 gives the full variable domain: NAGVMQNPRHLVRRRGQEARLRCSPMKGHSHVYWYRQLPEEGLKFMVYLQKENIIDESGMPKERFSAEFPKEGPSILRIQQVVRGDSAAYFCASSPGPQETQYFGPGTRLLVL.

This clone was recorded only once. The chain is built from TRBV5-1 and TRBJ2-1; 9 bases fit TRBD1. This CDR3 comprises 17 residues. After removal of 4 bases from V and 6 bases from J, the junction contained 14 bases not matched to a gene. Germline V gives CDR1 SGHRS, CDR2 YFSETQ. This CDR3 is CASSQRPTGGTSNEQFF. In nucleotides, the CDR3 is TGCGCCAGCAGCCAACGACCGACAGGGGGAACATCCAATGAGCAGTTCTTC.

This chain uses TRBV11-2 with TRBJ1-5; tentative D call: TRBD1 (6 bases). V was shortened by 1 base and J by 7 bases, with 20 bases between the two germline ends. Germline loops: CDR1 SGHAT, CDR2 FQNNGV. The CDR3 runs to 17 residues. The CDR3 sequence is CASSLGAQWGHGQPQHF. CDR3 sequence (DNA): TGTGCCAGCAGCTTAGGAGCACAGTGGGGGCATGGGCAGCCCCAGCATTTT.

The chain couples TRBV2 to TRBJ2-7; TRBD2 matches at 8 bases. CDR3 size: 15 residues. Germline V gene data show CDR1 as SNHLY and CDR2 as FYNNEI. J was trimmed by 3 bases and V by 4 bases; bases with no gene match: 8. The CDR3 coding sequence is TGTGCCAGCAGTGGTTGGCCAGCGGGGGACTACGAGCAGTACTTC. Amino acid sequence: CASSGWPAGDYEQYF.

The chain is built from TRBV6-1 and TRBJ2-1; 7 nucleotides align to TRBD2. The V gene's germline CDR1 is MNHNS and CDR2 SASEGT. This CDR3 comprises 14 residues. The V gene end was trimmed by 8 bases and the J gene end by 0 bases; junction bases not matched to a gene: 4. The CDR3 DNA is TGTGCCAGCGGCGGGGGAAGCTCCTACAATGAGCAGTTCTTC. This encodes CASGGGSSYNEQFF.

This clone has just a few counts. The V call is TRBV5-5, the J call TRBJ2-5, with 9 bases that match TRBD1. This CDR3 has 16 amino acids. V was clipped by 1 base and J by 5 bases; unmatched bases: 9. From germline, CDR1 is SGHKS and CDR2 YYEKEE (reference sequence). CDR3 region: CASSLTGTGTGETQYF. The CDR3, as DNA: TGTGCCAGCAGCTTGACCGGGACAGGGACCGGGGAGACCCAGTACTTC. The full variable domain, in which reference TRBV5-5 and TRBJ2-5 provide the parts outside the CDR3, is DAGVTQSPTHLIKTRGQQVTLRCSPISGHKSVSWYQQVLGQGPQFIFQYYEKEERGRGNFPDRFSARQFPNYSSELNVNALLLGDSALYLCASSLTGTGTGETQYFGPGTRLLVL.

The chain is built from TRBV7-3 and TRBJ2-2, with TRBD1 matching over 7 bases. Per the germline V gene, CDR1 is SGHTA and CDR2 is FQGTGA. The V gene end was trimmed by 4 bases and the J gene end by 6 bases; junction bases not matched to a gene: 5. This CDR3 is 14 amino acids long. CDR3 nucleotides: TGTGCCAGCAGCTCACAGGGGTTATCCGGGGAGCTGTTTTTT. Translated: CASSSQGLSGELFF.

The V gene is TRBV18, the J gene TRBJ1-2; D not resolved. V was trimmed by 0 bases and J by 7 bases, leaving 12 bases between them. In germline, CDR1 is KGHSH, CDR2 LQKENI. This CDR3 has 14 residues. The CDR3 region is CASSPPGNRRGYTF. Here the CDR3 DNA reads TGTGCCAGCTCACCACCCGGTAATCGCCGTGGCTACACCTTC.

The chain links TRBV6-1 to TRBJ1-3; possible D gene TRBD1, 5 bases. Germline V CDR1 and CDR2: MNHNS, SASEGT. CDR3 size: 12 residues. Trimming removed 4 bases from V and 9 bases from J, with 10 bases in between. The CDR3 reads CASSVIGATIYF. DNA of the CDR3: TGTGCCAGCAGTGTCATAGGGGCCACCATATATTTT.

The chain carries TRBV5-1 and TRBJ1-2; the match to TRBD1 covers 10 bases. This CDR3 has 14 amino acids. The germline gives CDR1 SGHRS, CDR2 YFSETQ. V was pared by 4 bases and J by 4 bases, with 4 bases of the junction left unmatched. The CDR3, as DNA: TGCGCCAGCAGCCCGGACAGGGGGGGCTATGGCTACACCTTC. Its protein is CASSPDRGGYGYTF.

V gene TRBV7-9 combines with J gene TRBJ1-2; possibly TRBD1 for D (5 bases). Germline V CDR1 and CDR2: SEHNR, FQNEAQ (reference sequence). This CDR3 is built from 14 residues. V was clipped by 5 bases and J by 1 base, with 11 bases between them. The CDR3, as DNA: TGTGCCAGCAGCATTCGACAGATTAACTATGGCTACACCTTC. This gives the protein CASSIRQINYGYTF.

J is TRBJ1-5 and V is TRBV6-1; a weak D match, TRBD1 (5 bases). The V and J ends lost 6 bases and 4 bases respectively, with 13 bases between them. The CDR3 contains 14 residues. Germline V gene sequence: CDR1 MNHNS, CDR2 SASEGT. The CDR3 DNA reads TGTGCCAGCAGCGAAAACGGGGGGAATCAGCCCCAGCATTTT. Encoded protein: CASSENGGNQPQHF.

The chain combines TRBV6-6 with TRBJ1-4; D gene uncertain. This CDR3 spans 14 amino acids. V lost 5 bases and J 7 bases, leaving 14 bases between the germline ends. The germline V gene encodes CDR1 MNHNY and CDR2 SVGAGI (reference sequence). The CDR3, as DNA: TGTGCCAGCAGTCGCCAACCCACTGGTGAAAAACTGTTTTTT. Its protein is CASSRQPTGEKLFF.

CDR3 loop: CASSVVGGRTDTQYF. DNA of the CDR3: TGTGCCAGCAGCGTAGTTGGGGGCCGCACAGATACGCAGTATTTT. This chain links TRBV9 with TRBJ2-3; D is possibly TRBD1 (6 bases). With 0 bases removed from V and 1 base from J, the gap between germline ends came to 9 bases. Germline V lookup: CDR1 SGDLS, CDR2 YYNGEE. The CDR3 runs to 15 residues.

The V call is TRBV7-6, the J call TRBJ2-7; no reliable D call. The CDR3 spans 13 residues. The ends were cut back, 3 bases at V and 3 bases at J, with 9 bases in the middle. CDR1 SGHVS and CDR2 FNYEAQ come from the germline V gene. CDR3 region: CASSLSSNYEQYF. The CDR3 DNA reads as TGTGCCAGCAGCTTGTCAAGCAACTACGAGCAGTACTTC.

This rearrangement joins TRBV6-5 to TRBJ2-2; no reliable D call. From germline, CDR1 is MNHEY and CDR2 SVGAGI. The CDR3 has 15 residues. Deletions cut 5 bases from V and 3 bases from J, with 13 bases between. DNA of the CDR3: TGTGCCAGCAGTCCGGGTGCGTTCCACACCGGGGAGCTGTTTTTT. Its translation: CASSPGAFHTGELFF.

This chain connects TRBV11-2 to TRBJ1-1; D is possibly TRBD1 (5 bases). In germline, CDR1 is SGHAT, CDR2 FQNNGV. The CDR3 covers 16 residues. V was cut by 3 bases and J by 3 bases, with 17 bases left in between. The CDR3 spells CASSLGQGGFHTEAFF. As DNA, the CDR3 is TGTGCCAGCAGCTTGGGGCAGGGAGGATTCCACACTGAAGCTTTCTTT.